The 25 T cell receptor beta chains given below trace back to one sample, sequenced in a study of blood T cell repertoires in COVID-19. TCRdb's copy holds only in-frame clones and misses some; the assay was immunoSEQ multiplex PCR. Here the sample spans fewer than 200,000 clones, roughly 70% being singletons. Sequencing input: peripheral blood. These receptors were obtained from a woman aged 80 or over with acute or convalescent COVID-19.

This chain links TRBV5-1 with TRBJ1-1, with a possible D match to TRBD1 (6 bases). Trimming took off 4 bases at V and 1 base at J, with 14 bases between the two ends. Germline lookup yields CDR1 SGHRS and CDR2 YFSETQ. The CDR3 has 15 residues. CDR3 sequence: CASSQTSDRNTEAFF. Written as DNA, the CDR3 is TGCGCCAGCAGCCAAACGTCGGACAGGAACACTGAAGCTTTCTTT.

The sample holds one count of this clone. Because the CDR3 is missing its conserved closing phenylalanine or tryptophan, this is likely a read error. The limits of the CDR3 on the DNA are not certain, so only TCRdb's listed CDR3 is given. The chain carries TRBV11-3 and TRBJ2-7; TRBD2 is the table's D call and was not checked against the DNA. Including both end residues, the CDR3 is 8 amino acids long. Germline-derived CDR1 and CDR2 are SGHNT and YENEEA. The CDR3: CARHGPRD.

The V call is TRBV27, the J call TRBJ1-6; no clear D. Germline V CDR1 and CDR2: MNHEY, SMNVEV (reference sequence). The CDR3 is 14 residues long. With 5 bases removed from V and 7 bases from J, the gap between germline ends came to 12 bases. CDR3 DNA: TGTGCCAGCAGTACGGTTGAGAAAAATTCACCCCTCCACTTT. Translated: CASSTVEKNSPLHF.

The chain couples TRBV7-3 to TRBJ2-3; TRBD2 agrees at 12 bases. This CDR3 contains 15 residues. CDR1 and CDR2 from the germline V gene are SGHTA and FQGTGA. J was trimmed by 4 bases and V by 5 bases; bases with no gene match: 4. CDR3 loop: CASSTRLAGADTQYF. CDR3 in DNA: TGTGCCAGCAGCACTCGACTAGCGGGAGCAGATACGCAGTATTTT.

On this clone: In the same sample, other DNA sequences code for this CDR3. CDR3 residues: CASSLGQNNQPQHF. CDR3 coding DNA: TGTGCCAGCAGCTTGGGGCAGAACAATCAGCCCCAGCATTTT. The chain links TRBV28 to TRBJ1-5; the D gene is possibly TRBD1 (5 bases). This CDR3 is 14 amino acids long. Deletions cut 6 bases from V and 3 bases from J, with 12 bases between. Looked up from germline, CDR1 is MDHEN and CDR2 is SYDVKM.

The chain carries TRBV27 and TRBJ2-7; 9 bases line up with TRBD1. The V gene's germline CDR1 is MNHEY and CDR2 SMNVEV (reference sequence). Trimming took 2 bases from V and 5 from J; bases not matched to a gene: 4. This CDR3 region has 14 residues. The CDR3 sequence is CASSLLGQGHEQYF. DNA of the CDR3: TGTGCCAGCAGTTTACTGGGACAGGGTCACGAGCAGTACTTC.

This chain connects TRBV27 to TRBJ2-1; perhaps TRBD1 as D (5 bases). Germline V gives CDR1 MNHEY, CDR2 SMNVEV (reference sequence). The CDR3 is made up of 15 amino acids. The ends were cut back, 2 bases at V and 4 bases at J, with 12 bases in the middle. CDR3 DNA: TGTGCCAGCAGTTTAGCTGGGGCAGAATACAATGAGCAGTTCTTC. Its translation: CASSLAGAEYNEQFF.

This chain links TRBV19 with TRBJ2-1; the match to TRBD2 covers 10 bases. CDR3 length equals 15 residues. J lost 6 bases, V lost 7 bases, and 9 bases had no gene match. Per the germline V gene, CDR1 is LNHDA and CDR2 is SQIVND (reference sequence). CDR3 sequence (DNA): TGTGCCAGTAAAGAAGCTAGCGGGAGTTTCAATGAGCAGTTCTTC. Residues: CASKEASGSFNEQFF.

This clone was recorded only once. The chain couples TRBV7-2 to TRBJ1-4; D unresolved. CDR3 length equals 15 residues. V shed 5 bases and J shed 0 bases, with 10 bases lying between them. Germline V gene lookup returns CDR1 SGHTA and CDR2 FQGNSA. CDR3 residues: CASSPPGATNEKLFF. In DNA form, the CDR3 reads TGTGCCAGCAGCCCCCCCGGTGCAACTAATGAAAAACTGTTTTTT.

This clone is a singleton in its sample. The chain uses TRBV4-3 and TRBJ2-6, with 10 bases matching TRBD2. Losses at the gene ends were 1 base for V and 3 bases for J; bases not matched to a gene: 6. The CDR3 is made up of 18 amino acids. Germline loops: CDR1 LGHNA, CDR2 YSLEER. The CDR3 spells CASSQGASGRGGANVLTF. The DNA for the CDR3 is TGCGCCAGCAGCCAAGGGGCTAGCGGGAGAGGTGGGGCCAACGTCCTGACTTTC.

This chain connects TRBV27 to TRBJ2-7; tentatively, D is TRBD2 (6 bases). Trimming removed 3 bases at V and 3 bases at J, with 15 bases between. Germline loops: CDR1 MNHEY, CDR2 SMNVEV (reference sequence). CDR3 length: 15 residues. The chain's CDR3 is CASSLSGVRDYEQYF. CDR3 coding DNA: TGTGCCAGCAGTTTGTCGGGGGTCAGGGACTACGAGCAGTACTTC.

This sequence joins TRBV4-2 and TRBJ2-3; TRBD1 matches 8 bases. Germline V lookup: CDR1 LGHNA, CDR2 YNFKEQ. Trimming removed 3 bases from V and 12 bases from J; junction bases left unmatched: 8. The CDR3 consists of 13 residues. The DNA for the CDR3 is TGTGCCAGCAGCCAGGTATCTGGACAGGGCCAGTATTTT. Its translation is CASSQVSGQGQYF.

The J gene is TRBJ2-1, the V gene TRBV11-2; 7 bases are shared with TRBD1. There are 16 residues in the CDR3. Per germline, CDR1 SGHAT and CDR2 FQNNGV. V lost 3 bases, J lost 4 bases, and 9 bases stayed unmatched. The CDR3, as DNA: TGTGCCAGCAGCTTTACCCCCCAGGGGGAATACAATGAGCAGTTCTTC. Translating it yields CASSFTPQGEYNEQFF.

The V call is TRBV4-2, the J call TRBJ2-1; tentative D call: TRBD2 (5 bases). CDR3 length equals 15 residues. The V end was cut by 1 base, the J end by 0 bases, with 7 bases between. Germline CDR1 and CDR2: LGHNA and YNFKEQ. CDR3 in DNA: TGTGCCAGCAGCCAAGTGACTACCTCCTACAATGAGCAGTTCTTC. It translates to CASSQVTTSYNEQFF.

The V call is TRBV6-1, the J call TRBJ2-2, with 7 bases lining up with TRBD2. J was trimmed by 1 base and V by 0 bases; bases with no gene match: 8. CDR1 MNHNS and CDR2 SASEGT come from the germline V gene. CDR3 size: 18 residues. DNA of the CDR3: TGTGCCAGCAGTGAAGCGCTTGCGGCTAGCGGGAACACCGGGGAGCTGTTTTTT. Amino acid sequence: CASSEALAASGNTGELFF.

V usage is TRBV14 and J usage is TRBJ2-1; D perhaps matches TRBD1 (5 bases). V lost 0 bases and J 2 bases, leaving 11 bases between the germline ends. Per germline, CDR1 SGHDN and CDR2 FVKESK. The CDR3 length is 16 residues. CDR3 bases: TGTGCCAGCAGCCAAGATACGGCAGGGACCTACAATGAGCAGTTCTTC. This translates into CASSQDTAGTYNEQFF.

This clone was recorded a few times. The V and J genes are TRBV10-1 and TRBJ2-2, with D possibly matching TRBD2 (5 bases). V lost 4 bases and J 6 bases, leaving 9 bases between the germline ends. The germline V gene encodes CDR1 WNHNN and CDR2 SYGVQD (reference sequence). The CDR3 extends over 13 amino acids. DNA of the CDR3: TGCGCCAGCAGTGTGGTTAGCGCCGGGGAGCTGTTTTTT. Translated, it gives CASSVVSAGELFF.

The chain joins TRBV7-2 to TRBJ2-5, with D unclear. The CDR3 sequence is 12 residues long. V dropped 6 bases and J dropped 5 bases, with 10 bases sitting between them. Per germline, CDR1 SGHTA and CDR2 FQGNSA. CDR3 nucleotide sequence: TGTGCCAGCAGACCGGTTACCGAGACCCAGTACTTC. Translating it yields CASRPVTETQYF. Complete variable domain (other parts from reference TRBV7-2 and TRBJ2-5): GAGVSQSPSNKVTEKGKDVELRCDPISGHTALYWYRQSLGQGLEFLIYFQGNSAPDKSGLPSDRFSAERTGGSVSTLTIQRTQQEDSAVYLCASRPVTETQYFGPGTRLLVL.

This chain uses TRBV30 with TRBJ2-7; 10 nucleotides line up with TRBD1. The germline gives CDR1 GTSNPN, CDR2 SVGIG (reference sequence). V lost 4 bases, J lost 7 bases, and 7 bases stayed unmatched. The CDR3 sequence is 13 residues long. This CDR3 reads CAWKGTGVGEQYF. DNA of the CDR3: TGTGCCTGGAAGGGGACAGGGGTGGGGGAGCAGTACTTC.

This clone was seen a single time. The rearrangement joins TRBV5-1 to TRBJ2-1, with 8 positions matching TRBD1. The V gene end was trimmed by 0 bases and the J gene end by 9 bases; junction bases not matched to a gene: 8. The CDR3 is 15 residues long. The germline V gene encodes CDR1 SGHRS and CDR2 YFSETQ. Here the CDR3 reads CASSLGTGPQREQFF. CDR3 DNA sequence: TGCGCCAGCAGCTTGGGGACAGGGCCGCAACGTGAGCAGTTCTTC.

CDR3: CASRDRGGDTQYF. CDR3 bases: TGTGCCAGTAGGGACAGGGGTGGGGATACGCAGTATTTT. This chain links TRBV19 with TRBJ2-3; TRBD1 matches at 9 bases. Trimming at V came to 6 bases and at J to 6 bases, leaving 4 bases not matched to a gene. The CDR3 is 13 residues long. The germline gives CDR1 LNHDA, CDR2 SQIVND (reference sequence).

V usage is TRBV19 and J usage is TRBJ2-1; TRBD2 matches at 12 bases. J lost 5 bases, V lost 4 bases, and 9 bases had no gene match. Germline V gene sequence: CDR1 LNHDA, CDR2 SQIVND (reference sequence). This CDR3 has 17 residues. Here the CDR3 DNA reads TGTGCCAGTAGTAGTCCTAGCGGGAGGGCCAGGGACAATGAGCAGTTCTTC. Translated: CASSSPSGRARDNEQFF.

This chain connects TRBV9 to TRBJ2-1, with 7 bases aligning to TRBD1. Germline V gene data show CDR1 as SGDLS and CDR2 as YYNGEE. Trimming took 4 bases from V and 2 from J; bases not matched to a gene: 6. The CDR3 is 15 residues long. Here the CDR3 DNA reads TGTGCCAGCAGCCCAAAGGGGGCACCCTACAATGAGCAGTTCTTC. Protein product: CASSPKGAPYNEQFF.

The chain has TRBV11-2 and TRBJ2-7; tentatively, D is TRBD1 (6 bases). The CDR3 is made up of 11 amino acids. Germline CDR1 is SGHAT and CDR2 is FQNNGV. V was shortened by 4 bases and J by 7 bases, with 8 bases between the two germline ends. The CDR3 loop reads CASSSDREQYF. CDR3 sequence (DNA): TGTGCCAGCAGCTCCGACAGGGAGCAGTACTTC.

There are a few counts of this clone. The genes are TRBV28 and TRBJ1-5; D perhaps matches TRBD1 (5 bases). In germline, CDR1 is MDHEN, CDR2 SYDVKM. CDR3 length: 14 residues. V gave up 4 bases and J gave up 11 bases, with 18 bases separating them. The CDR3 region is CASSSGPALLAQHF. CDR3 coding DNA: TGTGCCAGCAGTTCAGGGCCCGCACTGTTAGCCCAGCATTTT. The full variable domain, with the rest looked up from reference TRBV28 and TRBJ1-5, is DVKVTQSSRYLVKRTGEKVFLECVQDMDHENMFWYRQDPGLGLRLIYFSYDVKMKEKGDIPEGYSVSREKKERFSLILESASTNQTSMYLCASSSGPALLAQHFGDGTRLSIL.